The 21 T cell receptor beta chains listed next were all sequenced from one sample in a study of identical twins. TCRdb re-derived calls from the 5' RACE reads in MiXCR, one entry per CDR3 protein. The repertoire holds a few hundred thousand distinct CDR3 sequences, around 9.6% seen once, with roughly 3% in the top ten. The sample was also reused in another study, on yellow fever vaccine responses in identical twins.

Sequencing was carried out using PBMCs. All receptors derive from a woman between 18 and 29 years old in good health.

This rearrangement joins TRBV20-1 to TRBJ2-7; 7 nucleotides match TRBD1. V shed 6 bases, J shed 1 base, and the junction held 6 bases outside the gene matches. The CDR3 length is 13 residues. Germline CDR1 reads DFQATT; CDR2 reads SNEGSKA (reference sequence). DNA for the CDR3: TGCAGTGCGAGGACAGGAATTTCCTACGAGCAGTACTTC. Translating gives CSARTGISYEQYF.

This clonotype was seen ten or more times. The chain uses TRBV6-5 and TRBJ1-1; 7 nucleotides line up with TRBD1. Germline V gives CDR1 MNHEY, CDR2 SVGAGI. J gave up 1 base and V 0 bases, and 8 bases lay outside the gene matches. The CDR3 consists of 17 residues. This CDR3 is CASSYSRQGWRNTEAFF. DNA for the CDR3: TGTGCCAGCAGTTACTCCAGACAGGGATGGCGGAACACTGAAGCTTTCTTT.

This clonotype was recorded a few times. The J gene is TRBJ2-1, the V gene TRBV10-2, with a possible D match to TRBD2 (6 bases). This CDR3 contains 12 residues. Germline V gives CDR1 WSHSY, CDR2 SAAADI. The ends were cut back, 3 bases at V and 9 bases at J, with 9 bases in the middle. CDR3 DNA sequence: TGCGCCAGCAGTGATTGGAGGGGTGAGCAGTTCTTC. This translates into CASSDWRGEQFF.

The chain carries TRBV11-2 and TRBJ2-1; 9 nucleotides agree with TRBD2. V shed 1 base, J shed 4 bases, and the junction held 5 bases outside the gene matches. The CDR3 is 16 amino acids. The germline V gene encodes CDR1 SGHAT and CDR2 FQNNGV. Here the CDR3 DNA reads TGTGCCAGCAGCTTAGGGCGGGGGGGCCCTTACAATGAGCAGTTCTTC. This sequence encodes CASSLGRGGPYNEQFF.

The chain combines TRBV20-1 with TRBJ2-3, with D uncertain. The V gene's germline CDR1 is DFQATT and CDR2 SNEGSKA (reference sequence). CDR3 size: 15 residues. V was clipped by 3 bases and J by 4 bases, with 17 bases between them. CDR3 residues: CSASGGGVYADTQYF. The CDR3 DNA is TGCAGTGCTAGTGGCGGCGGAGTTTACGCAGATACGCAGTATTTT.

The V call is TRBV2, the J call TRBJ2-2, with 8 positions matching TRBD1. From germline, CDR1 is SNHLY and CDR2 FYNNEI. This CDR3 has 17 residues. V trimming: 0 bases; J trimming: 4 bases; junction bases outside the gene matches: 7. The CDR3 is CASSEASGRGLTGELFF. The CDR3 nucleotides are TGTGCCAGCAGTGAAGCCTCCGGCAGGGGGCTCACCGGGGAGCTGTTTTTT.

This clonotype was observed a handful of times. An end of the junction does not agree with germline; a read error may underlie this. J is TRBJ2-7 and V is TRBV5-1, with 11 bases matching TRBD1. The CDR3 totals 12 residues. Germline V lookup: CDR1 SGHRS, CDR2 YFSETQ. CDR3 nucleotide sequence: TGCGCCAGCAGCGGCGGGACAGGGGGTTTCATTTTC. Translation gives CASSGGTGGFIF.

As for this clonotype: One end of the junction varies from germline; a read error may be responsible. This sequence joins TRBV10-3 and TRBJ2-7; D is possibly TRBD2 (5 bases). CDR3 length: 13 residues. Germline assignment: CDR1 ENHRY and CDR2 SYGVKD. The CDR3 reads CAIGEGQSFEQYF. The DNA for the CDR3 is TGTGCCATCGGTGAGGGCCAGTCCTTCGAGCAGTACTTC.

J is TRBJ2-3 and V is TRBV6-5; TRBD2 matches 9 bases. The V gene's germline CDR1 is MNHEY and CDR2 SVGAGI. This CDR3 spans 16 amino acids. Germline trimming cut 4 bases from V and 4 bases from J; bases unmatched to any gene: 9. The CDR3 reads CASSSSSGKVADTQYF. Written as DNA, the CDR3 is TGTGCCAGCAGTTCCTCTAGCGGGAAGGTGGCAGATACGCAGTATTTT.

This clonotype was counted between two and nine times. The J gene is TRBJ2-5, the V gene TRBV30; D ambiguous. This CDR3 is built from 11 residues. The V gene's germline CDR1 is GTSNPN and CDR2 SVGIG (reference sequence). Trimming took 7 bases from V and 4 from J, leaving 10 bases between them. Here the CDR3 reads CASQSRETQYF. As DNA, the CDR3 is TGTGCCTCACAGTCTCGAGAGACCCAGTACTTC.

The table lists this clonotype with a few counts. The CDR3 region is CASIRSGEYQETQYF. The CDR3 DNA reads as TGTGCCAGCATTCGGAGCGGGGAGTACCAAGAGACCCAGTACTTC. V gene TRBV7-9 combines with J gene TRBJ2-5; 7 nucleotides match TRBD2. V lost 7 bases, J lost 0 bases, and 8 bases stayed unmatched. This CDR3 has 15 residues. Germline CDR1 is SEHNR and CDR2 is FQNEAQ (reference sequence).

V usage is TRBV27 and J usage is TRBJ2-3, with D perhaps matching TRBD1 or TRBD2 (5 bases each). The V gene's germline CDR1 is MNHEY and CDR2 SMNVEV (reference sequence). With 7 bases removed from V and 7 bases from J, the gap between germline ends came to 9 bases. There are 11 residues in the CDR3. This CDR3 reads CASNRGNTQYF. The CDR3 DNA reads TGTGCCAGCAATCGGGGCAATACGCAGTATTTT.

This clonotype has a handful of counts. As DNA, the CDR3 is TGTGCCAGCAGCCCGCGCAGGCAGATACAAGAGACCCAGTACTTC. It codes for CASSPRRQIQETQYF. This chain uses TRBV7-2 with TRBJ2-5; D call uncertain. In germline, CDR1 is SGHTA, CDR2 FQGNSA. Trimming cost V 5 bases and J 2 bases, with 15 bases left between them. CDR3 length: 15 residues.

The rearrangement uses TRBV20-1 and TRBJ2-5; 13 nucleotides match TRBD2. The CDR3 contains 17 residues. Germline CDR1 is DFQATT and CDR2 is SNEGSKA (reference sequence). The V segment lost 6 bases and the J segment 5 bases; nucleotides outside the gene matches: 15. CDR3 sequence: CSAHGGLAGPKGETQYF. The CDR3, as DNA: TGCAGTGCCCATGGGGGACTAGCGGGGCCAAAGGGGGAGACCCAGTACTTC.

This clonotype was found many times. One end of the junction does not line up with germline, which may come from a read error. The V and J genes are TRBV7-2 and TRBJ2-7; 7 bases are shared with TRBD2. Per the germline V gene, CDR1 is SGHTA and CDR2 is FQGNSA. CDR3 length: 14 residues. CDR3: CASSLGGTSYEQYF. The DNA for the CDR3 is TGCGCCAGCAGCTTGGGGGGGACGAGCTACGAGCAGTACTTC.

In this sample, this clonotype turned up many times. A junction end diverges from the germline sequence, so it may reflect a read error. The chain carries TRBV4-2 and TRBJ2-1, with TRBD2 matching over 11 bases. There are 12 residues in the CDR3. Germline CDR1 reads LGHNA; CDR2 reads YNFKEQ. CDR3 sequence (DNA): TGTGCCAGCAGCCAAATAGCGGGAGGGCCGATCTTC. Protein sequence: CASSQIAGGPIF.

This clonotype was seen more than once but under ten times. The chain uses TRBV11-2 and TRBJ1-2; D uncertain. The germline gives CDR1 SGHAT, CDR2 FQNNGV. The CDR3 contains 14 residues. V was trimmed by 5 bases and J by 3 bases, leaving 13 bases between them. Here the CDR3 reads CASSHWGKDYGYTF. For the CDR3, the DNA is TGTGCCAGCAGCCACTGGGGAAAAGACTATGGCTACACCTTC. Full variable domain (missing parts from reference TRBV11-2 and TRBJ1-2): EAGVAQSPRYKIIEKRQSVAFWCNPISGHATLYWYQQILGQGPKLLIQFQNNGVVDDSQLPKDRFSAERLKGVDSTLKIQPAKLEDSAVYLCASSHWGKDYGYTFGSGTRLTVV.

The chain carries TRBV27 and TRBJ1-4; D may be TRBD1 (5 bases). The germline V gene encodes CDR1 MNHEY and CDR2 SMNVEV (reference sequence). CDR3 length: 13 amino acids. Trimming left V 5 bases short and J 8 bases short, with 12 bases between. CDR3 in DNA: TGTGCCAGCAGTGGGGGGGTTCGGGAAAAACTGTTTTTT. As protein: CASSGGVREKLFF.

CDR3 loop: CASSEFPSLPGETQYF. As DNA, the CDR3 is TGTGCCAGCAGTGAATTTCCCAGCCTCCCTGGAGAGACCCAGTACTTC. The chain has TRBV2 and TRBJ2-5, with D unresolved. The CDR3 contains 16 residues. Trimming removed 2 bases from V and 4 bases from J, with 17 bases in between. Germline CDR1 and CDR2: SNHLY and FYNNEI.

The CDR3 region has the DNA TGTGCCAGCAGCTTCCCAGCGGGAGGAGGTTACAATGAGCAGTTCTTC. Translation gives CASSFPAGGGYNEQFF. The chain joins TRBV7-9 to TRBJ2-1; 9 nucleotides agree with TRBD2. Trimming at V came to 3 bases and at J to 4 bases, leaving 7 bases not matched to a gene. Germline V CDR1 and CDR2: SEHNR, FQNEAQ (reference sequence). This CDR3 contains 16 residues.

The chain has TRBV6-1 and TRBJ2-6; 9 positions match TRBD1. Germline V lookup: CDR1 MNHNS, CDR2 SASEGT. The CDR3 is 15 residues long. The chain's CDR3 is CGARDRASGANVLTF. The CDR3, as DNA: TGTGGTGCCCGGGACAGGGCGTCTGGGGCCAACGTCCTGACTTTC.